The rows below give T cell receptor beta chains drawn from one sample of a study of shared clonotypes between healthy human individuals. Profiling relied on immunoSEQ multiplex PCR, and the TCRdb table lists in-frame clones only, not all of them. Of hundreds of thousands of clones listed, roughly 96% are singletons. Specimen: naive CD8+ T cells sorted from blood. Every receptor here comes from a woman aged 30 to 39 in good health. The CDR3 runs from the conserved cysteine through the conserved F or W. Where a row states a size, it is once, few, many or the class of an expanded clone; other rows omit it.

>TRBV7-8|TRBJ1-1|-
CASSLGRSDPEAFF
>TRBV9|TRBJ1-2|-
CASSVGPGADYGYTF
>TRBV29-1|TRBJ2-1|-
CSVEDLRSSSYNEQFF
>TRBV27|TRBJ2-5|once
CASSLSLSETQYF
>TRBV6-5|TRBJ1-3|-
CASSGGTTGNTIYF
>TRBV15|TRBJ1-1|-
CATSRGRTNIEAFF
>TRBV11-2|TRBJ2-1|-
CVSSPPQPEQFF
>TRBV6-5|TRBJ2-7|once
CASSSALEGAHYEQYF
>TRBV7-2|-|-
CASAQGLIYEQYF
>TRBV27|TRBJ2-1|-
CASSYGTGGGDEQFF
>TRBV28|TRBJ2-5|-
CASSLVGGRAQETQYF
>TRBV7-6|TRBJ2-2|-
CASSLGAVLVGGELFF
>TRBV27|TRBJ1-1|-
CASSPGQGLFSEAFF
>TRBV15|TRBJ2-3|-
CATSRDSDGTGPTDTQYF
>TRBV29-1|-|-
CSVAGGGLAGFPYEQYF
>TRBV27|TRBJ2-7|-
CASSLGVPYEQYF
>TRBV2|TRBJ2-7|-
CASSGSGQGWHEQYF
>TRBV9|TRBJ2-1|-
CASSALQARYNEQFF
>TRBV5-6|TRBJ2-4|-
CASSMGLAENIQYF
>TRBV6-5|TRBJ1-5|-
CASSYSLVGPQHF
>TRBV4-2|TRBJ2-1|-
CASSQTSGGSSYNEQFF
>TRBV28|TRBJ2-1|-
CASSSLGNEQFF
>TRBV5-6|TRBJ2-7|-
CASSFSSSYEQYF
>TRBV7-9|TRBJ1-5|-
CASSSSSGGRSNQPQHF
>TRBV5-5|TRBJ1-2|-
CASSLEGYDGYTF
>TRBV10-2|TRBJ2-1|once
CVSWGASYNEQFF
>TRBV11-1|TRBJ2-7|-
CASSLGSAAYEQYF
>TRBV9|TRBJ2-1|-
CASSVGVGRGNEQFF
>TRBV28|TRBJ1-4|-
CASSLYRGTNEKLFF
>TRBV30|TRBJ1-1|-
CAWGWAFF
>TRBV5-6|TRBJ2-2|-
CASSIRDRVTGELFF
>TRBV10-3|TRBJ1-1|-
CAIRSPGNTEAFF
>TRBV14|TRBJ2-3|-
CASSQESRVWDTDTQYF
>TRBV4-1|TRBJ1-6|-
CASSQDQSDLRDSPLHF
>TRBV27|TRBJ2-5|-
CASSPDGRGETQYF
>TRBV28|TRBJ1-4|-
CASSFSVGGLSNEKLFF
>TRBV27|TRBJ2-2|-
CASSLLAGVPGELFF
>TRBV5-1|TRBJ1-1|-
CASSLAGRGYTEAFF
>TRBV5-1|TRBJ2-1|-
CASSSSSASGNEQFF
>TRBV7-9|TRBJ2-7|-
CASSLPFEAHEQYF
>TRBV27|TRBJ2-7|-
CASSLAGGPFYEQYF
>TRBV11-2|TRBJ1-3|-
CASSTPRGASGNTIYF
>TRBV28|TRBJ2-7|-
CASRSSGTASEQYF
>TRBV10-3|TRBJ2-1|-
CATSFRGGNYNEQFF